Listed below are T cell receptor beta chains from one sample, sequenced in a study of T cell changes during pregnancy in multiple sclerosis. TCRdb keeps only in-frame clones here, not all; method: immunoSEQ multiplex PCR. The profile covers approximately 52,000 clones, with approximately 92% appearing a single time and 0.25% taken by the ten largest. Material: CD4+ T cells from peripheral blood mononuclear cells, obtained in the third trimester of pregnancy. Source of these receptors: a female donor with multiple sclerosis, enrolled in a pregnancy study. Both conserved end residues are part of each CDR3. D genes are given only for firm matches. Part of the rows lack a size; the others show once, few, many or a class for expanded clones.

d_gene	j_gene	abundance	v_gene	CDR3nt	CDR3aa
-	TRBJ2-3	-	TRBV11-3	TGTGCCAGCAGCTTAGCGGGAGTGGCAGATACGCAGTATTTT	CASSLAGVADTQYF
-	TRBJ2-5	-	TRBV7-9	TGTGCCAGCAGCGTGAACCAGGGAGAGACCCAGTACTTC	CASSVNQGETQYF
-	TRBJ2-1	-	TRBV5-4	TGTGCCAGCAGCCCTTCTTTCCGGGGAAACAATGAGCAGTTCTTC	CASSPSFRGNNEQFF
TRBD1	TRBJ2-2	-	TRBV28	TGTGCCAGCAGCCCGGACAGGGAAACCGGGGAGCTGTTTTTT	CASSPDRETGELFF
TRBD1	TRBJ2-7	once	TRBV9	TGTGCCAGCAGCGAGGGGTCGGGACAGGGCCCCTACGAGCAGTACTTC	CASSEGSGQGPYEQYF
TRBD2	TRBJ2-1	-	TRBV9	TGTGCCAGCAGCGTAGACCGAGCGGGGGGGCCCCTCAATGAGCAGTTCTTC	CASSVDRAGGPLNEQFF
-	TRBJ2-1	-	TRBV7-2	TGTGCCAGCAGCGCCCAGTATGGGGGGGCCAATGAGCAGTTCTTC	CASSAQYGGANEQFF
-	TRBJ1-1	-	TRBV30	TGTGCCTGGAGTGTACGTACCGGCACTGAAGCTTTCTTT	CAWSVRTGTEAFF
TRBD1	TRBJ1-6	-	TRBV6-6	TGTGCCAGCAGCCGACAGGGACCCTATAATTCACCCCTCCACTTT	CASSRQGPYNSPLHF
TRBD2	TRBJ2-1	-	TRBV7-3	TGTGCCAGCAGCTTGGCGGGAGTACGTAATGAGCAGTTCTTC	CASSLAGVRNEQFF
-	TRBJ2-3	-	TRBV5-1	TGCGCCAGCAGCGGCGGTGTGCCCCCAGATACGCAGTATTTT	CASSGGVPPDTQYF
TRBD1	TRBJ2-7	-	TRBV19	TGTGCCAGTAGACCGGGACAGGGCGCCAAGCAGTACTTC	CASRPGQGAKQYF
TRBD1	TRBJ1-2	-	TRBV5-1	TGCGCCAGCAGCTGGACGTGGGACAGTGAGGGCTACACCTTC	CASSWTWDSEGYTF
TRBD1	TRBJ1-2	-	TRBV27	TGTGCCAGCAGTTTTAGACAGGGGGCCTATGGCTACACCTTC	CASSFRQGAYGYTF
-	TRBJ2-5	-	TRBV6-5	TGTGCCAGCAGCCCGCGACTCATTTCGGAGACCCAGTACTTC	CASSPRLISETQYF
TRBD2	TRBJ2-7	-	TRBV2	TGTGCCAGCAGGGGGACTAGCGGGCAACTTGCCTACGAGCAGTACTTC	CASRGTSGQLAYEQYF
TRBD1	TRBJ2-2	-	TRBV11-3	TGTGCCAGCAGCCCCGCCAGGGGGACCGGGGAGCTGTTTTTT	CASSPARGTGELFF
TRBD2	TRBJ2-7	-	TRBV2	TGTGCCAGCAGCCAGGGGCTAGCGGGCTACGAGCAGTACTTC	CASSQGLAGYEQYF
TRBD2	TRBJ2-2	once	TRBV5-1	TGCGCCAGCAGCCCGGCCGGGACTAGCAACACCGGGGAGCTGTTTTTT	CASSPAGTSNTGELFF
TRBD2	TRBJ2-2	-	TRBV19	TGTGCCAGTAGTATGGGTCTAGCGGGCACCGGGGAGCTGTTTTTT	CASSMGLAGTGELFF
TRBD2	TRBJ2-3	-	TRBV28	TGTGCCAGCAGCTCGGGACTAGCGGCTAGCACAGATACGCAGTATTTT	CASSSGLAASTDTQYF
-	TRBJ2-7	-	TRBV28	TGTGCCAGCAGAGCCGGGAACTCCTACGAGCAGTACTTC	CASRAGNSYEQYF
-	TRBJ1-1	-	TRBV6-5	TGTGCCAGCGCCCTTATAGACACTGAAGCTTTCTTT	CASALIDTEAFF
TRBD2	TRBJ2-5	-	TRBV9	TGTGCCAGCAGCGTGACTAGCGTGTCAGAGACCCAGTACTTC	CASSVTSVSETQYF
-	TRBJ1-3	-	TRBV5-1	TGCGCCAGCAGCTTGGACAGAGAATCTGGAAACACCATATATTTT	CASSLDRESGNTIYF
TRBD2	TRBJ2-7	-	TRBV5-1	TGCGCCAGCAGTTATACTAGCGGGAGACCCGAGCAGTACTTC	CASSYTSGRPEQYF
TRBD2	TRBJ2-3	-	TRBV5-1	TGCGCCAGCAGCTTGGGGCTAGCGGGGATTATCACAGATACGCAGTATTTT	CASSLGLAGIITDTQYF
-	TRBJ1-6	-	TRBV5-1	TGCGCCAGCAGCGTCGTCTATAATTCACCCCTCCACTTT	CASSVVYNSPLHF
-	TRBJ2-4	once	TRBV7-9	TGTGCCAGCAGCTTATTCCGGGGGGCCAAAAACATTCAGTACTTC	CASSLFRGAKNIQYF
TRBD1	TRBJ1-2	-	TRBV29-1	TGCAGCGTTGAAGAAGCAGGGGGATTAGGCTACACCTTC	CSVEEAGGLGYTF
TRBD1	TRBJ2-3	-	TRBV5-1	TGCGCCAGCAGCCTAGAGGACAGGCCATCCACAGATACGCAGTATTTT	CASSLEDRPSTDTQYF
TRBD1	TRBJ1-2	-	TRBV30	TGTGCCTGGTCCCCGGGACAGGTTAACTATGGCTACACCTTC	CAWSPGQVNYGYTF
-	TRBJ1-3	-	TRBV5-1	TGCGCCAGCAGTCCCGACACAAGCTCTGGAAACACCATATATTTT	CASSPDTSSGNTIYF
TRBD2	TRBJ2-4	once	TRBV5-1	TGCGCCAGCAGCCGACAGGGGGCGCGTAGGACTAGCGGGAGTGGGAACTTCGGCATTCAGTACTTC	CASSRQGARRTSGSGNFGIQYF
TRBD1	TRBJ2-2	-	TRBV19	TGTGCCAGTAGTACCCCGGGACAGGGGTATTTCACCGGGGAGCTGTTTTTT	CASSTPGQGYFTGELFF
-	TRBJ1-6	-	TRBV30	TGTGCCTGGAGTGTAGGAGAATCACCCCTCCACTTT	CAWSVGESPLHF
-	TRBJ2-3	-	TRBV7-3	TGTGCCAGCAGCCCGGGGGTCGGCACAGATACGCAGTATTTT	CASSPGVGTDTQYF
-	TRBJ1-2	-	TRBV6-5	TGTGCCAGCAGTTACCGCGCAGCTCACGCGCGGGGCTACACCTTC	CASSYRAAHARGYTF
TRBD1	TRBJ2-7	-	TRBV29-1	TGCAGCGTTATACGATTAGACAGGGCACCCCACGAGCAGTACTTC	CSVIRLDRAPHEQYF
-	TRBJ1-5	-	TRBV28	TGTGCCAGCAGTTCCCCCCCGGTAGGGAGTCAGCCCCAGCATTTT	CASSSPPVGSQPQHF
TRBD2	TRBJ2-5	-	TRBV18	TGTGCCAGCTCACCACTCCTAGCGGGACGTCGAGAGACCCAGTACTTC	CASSPLLAGRRETQYF
TRBD1	TRBJ1-1	-	TRBV29-1	TGCAGCTCAGGACAGGTTGTGGGAAACACTGAAGCTTTCTTT	CSSGQVVGNTEAFF
-	TRBJ2-7	-	TRBV2	TGTGCCAGCAAGTGGGGCAGGACCTACGAGCAGTACTTC	CASKWGRTYEQYF
-	TRBJ2-6	-	TRBV5-5	TGTGCCAGCAGCTTGGTTGTCAGGACTGGGGCCAACGTCCTGACTTTC	CASSLVVRTGANVLTF
-	TRBJ1-2	-	TRBV28	TGTGCCAGCAGTTTTAGAGGGTCGGGCTATGGCTACACCTTC	CASSFRGSGYGYTF
TRBD1	TRBJ1-4	-	TRBV18	TGTGCCAGCTCATCACGACAGGGCTCGACTAATGAAAAACTGTTTTTT	CASSSRQGSTNEKLFF
TRBD1	TRBJ1-5	-	TRBV4-1	TGCGCCAGCAGCCAAGATGGGGGACAGTCTATCGCTCCCAATCAGCCCCAGCATTTT	CASSQDGGQSIAPNQPQHF
-	TRBJ1-1	-	TRBV9	TGTGCCAGCAGCGTAGCTACCGATACTGAAGCTTTCTTT	CASSVATDTEAFF
-	TRBJ1-4	-	TRBV19	TGTGCCAGTAGTACCCAAACCACAACCCATAATGAAAAACTGTTTTTT	CASSTQTTTHNEKLFF
-	TRBJ1-4	-	TRBV14	TGTGCCAGCAGCCGGGGACAAGCTAATGAAAAACTGTTTTTT	CASSRGQANEKLFF
TRBD1	TRBJ1-3	-	TRBV15	TGTGCCACCAGCAGAGATCGGGGGACAGGGCCTGGAAACACCATATATTTT	CATSRDRGTGPGNTIYF
-	TRBJ2-1	-	TRBV7-8	TGTGCCAGCAGCTTCCGACAGAACAATGAGCAGTTCTTC	CASSFRQNNEQFF
-	TRBJ2-7	-	TRBV29-1	TGCAGCGCCGACAACAGCTACGAGCAGTACTTC	CSADNSYEQYF
TRBD1	TRBJ2-1	-	TRBV7-7	TGTGCCAGCAGCTCCGGACAGGGACAAAATGAGCAGTTCTTC	CASSSGQGQNEQFF
TRBD1	TRBJ1-4	-	TRBV6-1	TGTGCCAGCAGTGAATCGACAGGGGGGCGTGAAAAACTGTTTTTT	CASSESTGGREKLFF
-	TRBJ2-3	-	TRBV2	TGTGCCAGCAGAGCCTTGGGGTGGGGGGGCCGGGATACGCAGTATTTT	CASRALGWGGRDTQYF
-	TRBJ1-3	-	TRBV2	TGTGCCAGCAGCCTCGAGAGGGCGGGGGGCTCTGGAAACACCATATATTTT	CASSLERAGGSGNTIYF
-	TRBJ1-1	-	TRBV11-2	TGTGCCAGCAGCTTAGATGTTAGGGGTGAAGCTTTCTTT	CASSLDVRGEAFF
TRBD1	TRBJ1-5	-	TRBV6-6	TGTGCCAGCAGTTACGGGGACAGGGTCCGCCAGCCCCAGCATTTT	CASSYGDRVRQPQHF
TRBD1	TRBJ2-7	-	TRBV5-1	TGCGCCAGCAGCTTGGATGGGACAGGGGTTACCGAGCAGTACTTC	CASSLDGTGVTEQYF